Below are 32 T cell receptor beta chains sequenced from a single sample in a study of shared clonotypes between healthy human individuals. Only in-frame clones appear in the TCRdb table, and some are missing; sequencing was by immunoSEQ multiplex PCR. The sample lists approximately 600,000 clones; approximately 95% were seen once. Only CD45RO-negative cells positively selected for CCR7 counted as naive CD8 cells, so terminally differentiated effector memory CD45RA+ cells were excluded. Sequences were obtained from naive CD8+ T cells sorted from blood. The source is a young woman in good health.

This clone came up once. This chain uses TRBV21-1 with TRBJ1-1. TRBV21-1 is described as a pseudogene. The CDR3 contains 14 residues. CDR3 DNA: TGTGCCAGCAGCAAAGACGGACTGGGGACTGAAGCTTTCTTT. This translates into CASSKDGLGTEAFF.

The chain joins TRBV7-9 to TRBJ1-1; tentative D call: TRBD1 (5 bases). This CDR3 is built from 14 residues. Germline-derived CDR1 and CDR2 are SEHNR and FQNEAQ (reference sequence). Trimming removed 3 bases from V and 7 bases from J, with 15 bases in between. CDR3 sequence (DNA): TGTGCCAGCAGCTTTATTTTGACGGACAATGAAGCTTTCTTT. Protein: CASSFILTDNEAFF.

V usage is TRBV19 and J usage is TRBJ2-7; 7 bases are shared with TRBD2. Germline values: CDR1 LNHDA, CDR2 SQIVND (reference sequence). The CDR3 extends over 14 amino acids. V shed 5 bases, J shed 2 bases, and the junction held 6 bases outside the gene matches. The DNA of the CDR3 is TGTGCCAGTAGTGCGGGAGCGGGCGCCTACGAGCAGTACTTC. It codes for CASSAGAGAYEQYF.

V and J are TRBV28 and TRBJ2-2; 8 positions agree with TRBD1. V lost 6 bases to trimming and J lost 1 base; unmatched junction nucleotides: 1. This CDR3 has 14 residues. The germline gives CDR1 MDHEN, CDR2 SYDVKM. CDR3 bases: TGTGCCAGCAGAGGACAGGGGAACACCGGGGAGCTGTTTTTT. Protein product: CASRGQGNTGELFF.

The V call is TRBV27, the J call TRBJ1-4, with a weak D call TRBD1 (6 bases). CDR1 and CDR2 (germline): MNHEY, SMNVEV (reference sequence). The length of the CDR3 is 14 residues. Deletions cut 7 bases from V and 6 bases from J, with 15 bases between. The CDR3 here is CASTHGGADEKLFF. The CDR3 DNA follows: TGTGCCAGCACCCACGGGGGCGCGGATGAAAAACTGTTTTTT.

The gene calls are TRBV7-6 and TRBJ1-2, with D perhaps matching TRBD1 (6 bases). Germline CDR1 is SGHVS and CDR2 is FNYEAQ. The length of the CDR3 is 15 residues. Trimming removed 1 base at V and 4 bases at J, with 13 bases between. The CDR3 DNA follows: TGTGCCAGCAGCTTAGGGAGCCGGGACACCTATGGCTACACCTTC. This gives the protein CASSLGSRDTYGYTF.

This chain joins TRBV19 and TRBJ1-1; D gene ambiguous. V lost 3 bases, J lost 1 base, and 6 bases lay in between. The germline V gene encodes CDR1 LNHDA and CDR2 SQIVND (reference sequence). The CDR3 has 13 residues. This chain's CDR3 is CASSMGSNTEAFF. The CDR3 region has the DNA TGTGCCAGTAGTATGGGGTCGAACACTGAAGCTTTCTTT. Supplemented by reference TRBV19 and TRBJ1-1, the full variable domain reads DGGITQSPKYLFRKEGQNVTLSCEQNLNHDAMYWYRQDPGQGLRLIYYSQIVNDFQKGDIAEGYSVSREKKESFPLTVTSAQKNPTAFYLCASSMGSNTEAFFGQGTRLTVV.

A word on this clone: Within the sample, other DNA sequences also encode this same CDR3. The V gene is TRBV28, the J gene TRBJ1-1; 7 bases fit TRBD1. The germline V gene has CDR1 MDHEN and CDR2 SYDVKM. This CDR3 is built from 12 residues. Trimming removed 8 bases from V and 5 bases from J; junction bases left unmatched: 5. The CDR3 reads CASSLGQTEAFF. CDR3 in DNA: TGTGCCAGCTCCCTGGGACAGACTGAAGCTTTCTTT.

The V gene is TRBV6-1, the J gene TRBJ2-7; 9 nucleotides agree with TRBD1. Germline loops: CDR1 MNHNS, CDR2 SASEGT. The CDR3 is made up of 16 amino acids. The V and J ends lost 0 bases and 6 bases, in that order; junction bases with no gene match: 9. CDR3 amino acids: CASSEAYGTGFGEQYF. CDR3 bases: TGTGCCAGCAGTGAAGCGTACGGGACAGGGTTCGGCGAGCAGTACTTC.

This clone was counted once. The chain employs TRBV27 and TRBJ2-5, with unresolved D. This CDR3 comprises 14 residues. Between the trimmed V and J ends, which lost 1 base and 5 bases, there was a span of 11 bases. In germline, CDR1 is MNHEY, CDR2 SMNVEV (reference sequence). CDR3 in amino acids: CASSLLAGWETQYF. DNA for the CDR3: TGTGCCAGCAGTTTATTGGCCGGGTGGGAGACCCAGTACTTC.

The chain has TRBV4-1 and TRBJ2-1, with D tentatively TRBD1 (6 bases). Germline V gene lookup returns CDR1 MGHRA and CDR2 YSYEKL. This CDR3 contains 15 residues. V lost 3 bases, J lost 0 bases, and 9 bases lay in between. In DNA, the CDR3 is TGCGCCAGCAGCCAGGACAGCGGCTCCTACAATGAGCAGTTCTTC. Translating it yields CASSQDSGSYNEQFF.

This chain joins TRBV28 and TRBJ2-6; the D call may be TRBD1 or TRBD2 (5 bases each). CDR1 is MDHEN and CDR2 is SYDVKM in the germline V gene. Trimming removed 5 bases at V and 1 base at J, with 18 bases between. The CDR3 spans 18 residues. This CDR3 is CASSDEGSADSGANVLTF. CDR3 coding DNA: TGTGCCAGCAGTGACGAGGGGTCAGCTGATTCTGGGGCCAACGTCCTGACTTTC.

V gene TRBV27 combines with J gene TRBJ2-7; TRBD1 matches at 7 bases. This CDR3 spans 16 amino acids. Germline V CDR1 and CDR2: MNHEY, SMNVEV (reference sequence). With V trimmed by 5 bases and J by 3 bases, 13 bases remained unmatched. CDR3 region: CASSKLYRDSNYEQYF. CDR3 bases: TGTGCCAGCAGTAAACTATACCGGGACAGCAACTACGAGCAGTACTTC.

The V gene is TRBV2, the J gene TRBJ2-7, with D unresolved. There are 13 residues in the CDR3. The germline CDR1 and CDR2 sequences are SNHLY and FYNNEI. Deletions cut 4 bases from V and 4 bases from J, with 11 bases between. CDR3 amino acids: CASSGLTGYEQYF. The CDR3 nucleotides read TGTGCCAGCAGTGGACTGACTGGGTACGAGCAGTACTTC.

This sequence joins TRBV19 and TRBJ2-1; D gene ambiguous. The CDR3 extends over 13 amino acids. V lost 2 bases, J lost 9 bases, and 11 bases lay in between. Germline assignment: CDR1 LNHDA and CDR2 SQIVND (reference sequence). DNA of the CDR3: TGTGCCAGTAGTATACTGGTCCTCGGTGAGCAGTTCTTC. This translates into CASSILVLGEQFF.

V usage is TRBV19 and J usage is TRBJ1-3; D might be TRBD1 (5 bases). This CDR3 is built from 17 residues. The V end was cut by 1 base, the J end by 0 bases, with 13 bases between. CDR1 and CDR2 (germline): LNHDA, SQIVND (reference sequence). The CDR3, as DNA: TGTGCCAGTAGTATAGTTCCGGGACTCGCCTCTGGAAACACCATATATTTT. Translated: CASSIVPGLASGNTIYF.

V and J are TRBV5-6 and TRBJ2-7; D assignment may be TRBD1 or TRBD2 (5 bases each). Between the trimmed V and J ends, which lost 3 bases and 6 bases, there was a span of 19 bases. Per germline, CDR1 SGHDT and CDR2 YYEEEE. CDR3 length equals 15 residues. CDR3 protein: CASSSARGLLSEQYF. The CDR3 coding sequence is TGTGCCAGCAGCTCCGCCCGGGGCCTACTCTCCGAGCAGTACTTC.

Remarks on this clone: The sample holds other DNA sequences that translate to the same CDR3. The chain is built from TRBV6-5 and TRBJ1-5; D is possibly TRBD1 (5 bases). V lost 8 bases to trimming and J lost 4 bases, with 6 bases between them. Germline lookup yields CDR1 MNHEY and CDR2 SVGAGI. This CDR3 contains 11 residues. Here the CDR3 reads CASGQNQPQHF. In DNA, the CDR3 is TGTGCCAGCGGACAAAATCAGCCCCAGCATTTT.

Of note for this clone: The sample has other DNA sequences that encode this CDR3 too. Written as DNA, the CDR3 is TGTGCCAGCAGCTTAGACGGTTACGAGCAGTACTTC. Its translation is CASSLDGYEQYF. The V and J genes are TRBV11-2 and TRBJ2-7, with D unclear. V was trimmed by 0 bases and J by 4 bases, leaving 4 bases between them. The germline CDR1 and CDR2 sequences are SGHAT and FQNNGV. There are 12 residues in the CDR3.

The chain carries TRBV6-1 and TRBJ2-3, with D possibly called TRBD1 or TRBD2 (5 bases each). The germline V gene has CDR1 MNHNS and CDR2 SASEGT. The CDR3 runs to 17 residues. Trimming stripped 2 bases from V and 0 bases from J, with 15 bases between. The CDR3 DNA follows: TGTGCCAGCAGTGAACTAGTGGGGACCGCTAGCACAGATACGCAGTATTTT. Translation: CASSELVGTASTDTQYF.

J is TRBJ2-1 and V is TRBV21-1; TRBD2 was called by the table and not checked on the DNA. TRBV21-1 corresponds to a pseudogene. The CDR3 contains 13 residues. The CDR3 sequence: CASSIAGIGEQFF. CDR3 sequence (DNA): TGTGCCAGCAGTATAGCGGGGATAGGTGAGCAGTTCTTC.

The rearrangement joins TRBV6-5 to TRBJ1-5; D gene ambiguous. Germline V CDR1 and CDR2: MNHEY, SVGAGI. V lost 2 bases and J lost 7, with 9 bases in between. The CDR3 runs to 13 residues. The CDR3 loop is CASSYDPIQPQHF. The CDR3 DNA follows: TGTGCCAGCAGTTACGATCCCATCCAGCCCCAGCATTTT.

The chain combines TRBV27 with TRBJ1-5, with D uncertain. Germline CDR1 is MNHEY and CDR2 is SMNVEV (reference sequence). Trimming removed 4 bases at V and 3 bases at J, with 10 bases between. This CDR3 comprises 14 residues. The CDR3: CASSSTRLNQPQHF. The CDR3 region has the DNA TGTGCCAGCAGTTCGACTCGCCTCAATCAGCCCCAGCATTTT.

The chain recombines TRBV11-2 with TRBJ1-5; unclear D gene. The CDR3 covers 13 residues. Trimming took off 3 bases at V and 0 bases at J, with 3 bases between the two ends. CDR1 and CDR2 (germline): SGHAT, FQNNGV. CDR3 amino acids: CASSFHSNQPQHF. The CDR3 DNA reads as TGTGCCAGCAGCTTCCATAGCAATCAGCCCCAGCATTTT.

The J gene is TRBJ2-7, the V gene TRBV13, with D perhaps matching TRBD2 (6 bases). Trimming took off 6 bases at V and 6 bases at J, with 12 bases between the two ends. Germline V CDR1 and CDR2: PRHDT, FYEKMQ (reference sequence). The CDR3 sequence is 12 residues long. The CDR3 sequence: CASRPTGGEQYF. CDR3 in DNA: TGTGCCAGCAGACCCACCGGGGGCGAGCAGTACTTC.

The V gene is TRBV6-6, the J gene TRBJ1-2, with D unresolved. V was trimmed by 4 bases and J by 8 bases, leaving 11 bases between them. The CDR3 contains 12 residues. The V gene's germline CDR1 is MNHNY and CDR2 SVGAGI (reference sequence). CDR3 sequence: CASSSLRSGYTF. The CDR3 DNA reads TGTGCCAGCAGTTCCTTAAGGTCGGGCTACACCTTC.

The chain recombines TRBV2 with TRBJ2-3; TRBD2 matches at 11 bases. CDR1 and CDR2 from the germline V gene are SNHLY and FYNNEI. The CDR3 consists of 16 residues. Germline trimming cut 7 bases from V and 3 bases from J; bases unmatched to any gene: 9. For the CDR3, the DNA is TGTGCCAGCAAGCTACCGGGACTAGCGGTGACAGATACGCAGTATTTT. Its protein is CASKLPGLAVTDTQYF.

The chain is built from TRBV9 and TRBJ2-1, with 10 positions matching TRBD2. The CDR3 spans 15 residues. V trimming: 0 bases; J trimming: 5 bases; junction bases outside the gene matches: 2. The germline V gene has CDR1 SGDLS and CDR2 YYNGEE. CDR3 amino acids: CASSVGSGRHNEQFF. Written as DNA, the CDR3 is TGTGCCAGCAGCGTAGGTAGCGGGAGGCACAATGAGCAGTTCTTC.

Here the CDR3 DNA reads TGTGCCATCGGTGGAGACTATGGCTACACCTTC. Its protein product is CAIGGDYGYTF. The rearrangement links TRBV10-3 to TRBJ1-2; D ambiguous. The germline gives CDR1 ENHRY, CDR2 SYGVKD. This CDR3 has 11 residues. The V end was cut by 8 bases, the J end by 3 bases, with 7 bases between.

V gene TRBV11-3 combines with J gene TRBJ2-1; TRBD1 might be the D (6 bases). The V end lost 5 bases, the J end lost 7 bases, and 18 bases lay between the germline ends. Germline-derived CDR1 and CDR2 are SGHNT and YENEEA. The CDR3 is 15 residues long. The CDR3 DNA follows: TGTGCCAGCAGCCCCCGGGGCAGGGGTGGAAATGAGCAGTTCTTC. This codes for CASSPRGRGGNEQFF. The full variable domain, its missing parts supplied by reference TRBV11-3 and TRBJ2-1, is EAGVVQSPRYKIIEKKQPVAFWCNPISGHNTLYWYLQNLGQGPELLIRYENEEAVDDSQLPKDRFSAERLKGVDSTLKIQPAELGDSAVYLCASSPRGRGGNEQFFGPGTRLTVL.

The chain links TRBV5-4 to TRBJ2-7; 9 bases line up with TRBD1. The J segment lost 3 bases and the V segment lost 4 bases, leaving 8 bases of the junction unmatched. The germline CDR1 and CDR2 sequences are SGHNT and YYREEE (reference sequence). The CDR3 is 15 residues long. CDR3 in DNA: TGTGCCAGCAGCCCACAGGGGGCGGATAACTACGAGCAGTACTTC. It is translated as CASSPQGADNYEQYF.

This chain joins TRBV4-1 and TRBJ2-1; D not resolved. In germline, CDR1 is MGHRA, CDR2 YSYEKL. Trimming removed 4 bases from V and 7 bases from J, with 14 bases in between. The CDR3 totals 14 residues. The CDR3, as DNA: TGCGCCAGCAGCCCGACTTTGGACGGTAATGAGCAGTTCTTC. This translates into CASSPTLDGNEQFF.